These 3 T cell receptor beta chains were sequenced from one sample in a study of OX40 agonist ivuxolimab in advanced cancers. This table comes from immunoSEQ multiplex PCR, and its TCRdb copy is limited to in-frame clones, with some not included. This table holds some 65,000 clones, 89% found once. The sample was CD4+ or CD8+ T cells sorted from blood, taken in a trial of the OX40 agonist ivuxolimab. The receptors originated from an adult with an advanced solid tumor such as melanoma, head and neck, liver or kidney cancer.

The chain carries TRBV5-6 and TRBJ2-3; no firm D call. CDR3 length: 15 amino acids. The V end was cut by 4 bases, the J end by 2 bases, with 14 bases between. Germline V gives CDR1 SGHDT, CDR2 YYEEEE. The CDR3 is CASSQDGILTDTQYF. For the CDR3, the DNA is TGTGCCAGCAGCCAGGACGGAATCCTCACAGATACGCAGTATTTT.

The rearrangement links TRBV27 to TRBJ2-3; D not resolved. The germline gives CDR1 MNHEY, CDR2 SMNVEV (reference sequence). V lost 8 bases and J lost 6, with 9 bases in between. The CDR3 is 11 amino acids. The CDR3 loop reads CASRPGDTQYF. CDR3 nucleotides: TGTGCCAGCCGTCCTGGGGATACGCAGTATTTT.

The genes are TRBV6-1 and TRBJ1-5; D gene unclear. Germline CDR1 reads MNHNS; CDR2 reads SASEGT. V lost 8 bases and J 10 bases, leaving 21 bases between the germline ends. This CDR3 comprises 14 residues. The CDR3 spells CASCPLPQFEPQHF. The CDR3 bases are TGTGCCAGCTGCCCCCTACCCCAGTTTGAACCCCAGCATTTT.